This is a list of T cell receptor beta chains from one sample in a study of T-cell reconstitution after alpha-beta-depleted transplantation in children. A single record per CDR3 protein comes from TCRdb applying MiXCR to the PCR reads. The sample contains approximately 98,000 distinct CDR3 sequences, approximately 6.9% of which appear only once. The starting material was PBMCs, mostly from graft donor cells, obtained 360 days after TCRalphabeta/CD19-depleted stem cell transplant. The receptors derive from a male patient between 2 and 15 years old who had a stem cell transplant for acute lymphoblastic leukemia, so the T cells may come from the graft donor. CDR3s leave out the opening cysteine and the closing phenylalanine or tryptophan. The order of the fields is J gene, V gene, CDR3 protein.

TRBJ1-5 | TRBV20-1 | SALTGPSNQPQH
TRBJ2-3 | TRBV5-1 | ASSLTSGGRTDTQY
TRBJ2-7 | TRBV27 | ASSLTAFYEQY
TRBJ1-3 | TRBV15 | ATSRARGSGNTIY
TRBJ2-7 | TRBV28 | ASSTNPYLLAVYEQY
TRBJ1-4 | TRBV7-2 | ASSLGARGLGNEKLF
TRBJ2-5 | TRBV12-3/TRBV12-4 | ASSLRTRRTQY
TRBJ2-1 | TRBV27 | ASSLAGLRYNEQF
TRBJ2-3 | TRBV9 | ASSVGLRDTQY
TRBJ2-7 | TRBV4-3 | ASSQGTSPGDEQY
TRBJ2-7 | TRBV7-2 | ASSLSRQIYEQY
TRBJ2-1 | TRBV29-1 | SVEGGSSGREVNEQF
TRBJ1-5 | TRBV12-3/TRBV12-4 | ASSETGSGQPQH
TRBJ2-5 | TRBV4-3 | ASSQDGPGGRETQY
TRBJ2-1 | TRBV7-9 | ASSSGEGPLYNEQF
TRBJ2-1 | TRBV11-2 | ASSLDTGGDEQF
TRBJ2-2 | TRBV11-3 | ASSSRTSVGTGELF
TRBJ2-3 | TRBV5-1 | ASSLEAGAGDTQY
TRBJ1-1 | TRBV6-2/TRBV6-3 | ASGREAEAF
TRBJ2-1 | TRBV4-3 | ASSHFSWSRGNEQF
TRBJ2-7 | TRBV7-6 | ASSLGGTVNLGEQY
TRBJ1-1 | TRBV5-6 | ASSFGGSYTEAF
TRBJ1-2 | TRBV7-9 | ASSFRTGNYGYT
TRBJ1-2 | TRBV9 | ASSEGGGGKTGYT
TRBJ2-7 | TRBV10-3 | VTTGGLFYEQY
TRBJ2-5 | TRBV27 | ASSPRTGANQETQY
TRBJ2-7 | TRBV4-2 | ASSPSVGPNYEQY
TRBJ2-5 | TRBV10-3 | AISSLGLETQY
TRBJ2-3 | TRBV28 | ASSSEDTQY
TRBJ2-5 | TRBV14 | ASSPTAGGETQY
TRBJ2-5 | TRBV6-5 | ASSYSMGRSQETQY
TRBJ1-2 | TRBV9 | ASSVVGDSGEGYT
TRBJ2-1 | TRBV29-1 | SVPRDSYNEQF
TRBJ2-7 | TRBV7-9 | ASSVVGGKDYEQY
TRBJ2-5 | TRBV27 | ASSFRRGYDRTQY